These T cell receptor beta chains were read from a single sample in a study of T-cell reconstitution after alpha-beta-depleted transplantation in children. Each CDR3 protein is one row after TCRdb ran MiXCR on the PCR reads. The profile shows about a million distinct CDR3 sequences, around 30% of them singletons. Material: PBMCs, mostly from graft donor cells, obtained 360 days after TCRalphabeta/CD19-depleted stem cell transplant. These receptors were taken from a boy less than two years old who had a stem cell transplant for SCID, so the T cells may come from the graft donor. The CDR3 runs from the conserved cysteine through the conserved F or W. Each record gives: D gene, J gene, clone size, V gene, CDR3 DNA, CDR3 protein. The D gene is left open where the match is weak. Some rows have no size entry. The others give once, few or many, or a class for an expanded clone.

>TRBD2|TRBJ2-1|-|TRBV4-1
TGCGCCAGCAGCCAAGAGCGGGGGAGCTCCTACAATGAGCAGTTCTTC
CASSQERGSSYNEQFF
>-|TRBJ2-3|few|TRBV12-3/TRBV12-4
TGTGCCAGCAGAAGGAGCGGGCTGGGGGCAGATACGCAGTATTTT
CASRRSGLGADTQYF
>-|TRBJ1-5|-|TRBV20-1
TGCAGTGCTTCCTGGGGAGGGTTGAATCAGCCCCAGCATTTT
CSASWGGLNQPQHF
>TRBD2|TRBJ2-7|-|TRBV7-2
TGTGCCAGCAGCTTATCGGGATTTCGGCTAGCGGGGGACTCCTACGAGCAGTACTTC
CASSLSGFRLAGDSYEQYF
>-|TRBJ2-7|few|TRBV7-2
TGTGCCAGCAGCTTATACAGGGATCACGAGCAGTACTTC
CASSLYRDHEQYF
>-|TRBJ1-1|-|TRBV7-9
TGTGCCAGCAGCCCGGGGGGGACCTTGAACACTGAAGCTTTCTTT
CASSPGGTLNTEAFF
>TRBD2|TRBJ2-2|few|TRBV2
TGTGCCAGCATCGGCGCGGGGGAGAACACCGGGGAGCTGTTTTTT
CASIGAGENTGELFF
>-|TRBJ1-1|-|TRBV28
TGTGCCAGCAATTTCATGGTGGGACCGCAGAACACTGAAGCTTTCTTT
CASNFMVGPQNTEAFF
>-|TRBJ2-2|-|TRBV11-2
TGTGCCAGCAGCTCTAGTGGAGTCTCTTCCGCGAACACCGGGGAGCTGTTTTTT
CASSSSGVSSANTGELFF
>-|TRBJ2-5|few|TRBV3-1
TGTGCCAGCAGCCAGAGGGGGGAGGAGACCCAGTACTTC
CASSQRGEETQYF
>TRBD1|TRBJ2-7|-|TRBV7-2
TGTGCCAGCAGCTTAGCCGGGACAGAAACCTACGAGCAGTACTTC
CASSLAGTETYEQYF
>-|TRBJ1-1|-|TRBV4-2
TGTGCCAGCAGCCACGGGGGCCTTAGCCCCGAAGCTTTCTTT
CASSHGGLSPEAFF
>-|TRBJ2-5|-|TRBV7-2
TGTGCCAGCAGCTTATTTCGGCAGGGAGGAGAGACCCAGTACTTC
CASSLFRQGGETQYF
>-|TRBJ1-1|-|TRBV4-1
TGCGCCAGCAGCCAAGGGCAGGGTGAAGCTTTCTTT
CASSQGQGEAFF
>TRBD1|TRBJ2-5|few|TRBV6-1
TGTGCCACCACCTCACAGGGGACGTCCCAAGAGACCCAGTACTTC
CATTSQGTSQETQYF
>TRBD1|TRBJ2-5|few|TRBV29-1
TGCAGCGTTGTGCTGTACAGGGGATTAGGGGAGACCCAGTACTTC
CSVVLYRGLGETQYF
>-|TRBJ1-1|-|TRBV7-9
TGTGCCAGCAGCTTAGAGGGGACCAGAGTTTGGGGCACTGAAGCTTTCTTT
CASSLEGTRVWGTEAFF
>-|TRBJ2-7|-|TRBV28
TGTGCCAGCCGTTTAACGGGGGAGCAGTACTTC
CASRLTGEQYF
>-|TRBJ2-7|few|TRBV5-5
TGTGCCAGCAGCTTAATCTGGGACCCAAGTGACGAGCAGTACTTC
CASSLIWDPSDEQYF
>-|TRBJ2-2|few|TRBV5-5
TGTGCCAGCAGCTTTGGGGGTTTCACCGGGGAGCTGTTTTTT
CASSFGGFTGELFF
>-|TRBJ1-1|-|TRBV7-2
TGTGCCAGCAGCTTAGGCGCGGCGGGCACTGAAGCTTTCTTT
CASSLGAAGTEAFF
>-|TRBJ1-5|-|TRBV12-3/TRBV12-4
TGTGCCAGCAGTAAGGATGGCAATCAGCCCCAGCATTTT
CASSKDGNQPQHF
>-|TRBJ2-1|-|TRBV6-1
TGTGCCAGCTCGTCTCGAGGGGGGGCATCACCGTTCTTC
CASSSRGGASPFF
>TRBD2|TRBJ2-4|-|TRBV7-9
TGTGCCAGCAGCTTTCCGGGAGGGAACATTCAGTACTTC
CASSFPGGNIQYF
>-|TRBJ2-6|few|TRBV5-1
TGCGCCAGCAGCTTGGTTGCGGGGAACGGGGCCAACGTCCTGACTTTC
CASSLVAGNGANVLTF
>TRBD1|TRBJ2-7|-|TRBV5-6
TGTGCCAGCAGCTTGGGACAGGGAACGGGCGAGCAGTACTTC
CASSLGQGTGEQYF
>-|TRBJ1-1|-|TRBV6-5
TGTGCCAGCAGTTATTCTTGGAACACTGAAGCTTTCTTT
CASSYSWNTEAFF
>-|TRBJ1-2|-|TRBV11-3
TGTGCCAGCAGCTTAGATTCTTCGGCAGTCCATGGCTACACCTTC
CASSLDSSAVHGYTF
>-|TRBJ1-1|-|TRBV5-4
TGTGCCAGCAGCCCAGCCGCGGGGGCAGGGGTAGACACTGAAGCTTTCTTT
CASSPAAGAGVDTEAFF
>-|TRBJ1-3|-|TRBV5-1
TGCGCCAGCAGCTTGGACAGCCACTCTGGAAACACCATATATTTT
CASSLDSHSGNTIYF
>-|TRBJ1-4|few|TRBV29-1
TGCAGCGTTGAAAGCCGAACCAAAGAAAAACTGTTTTTT
CSVESRTKEKLFF
>TRBD1|TRBJ2-7|-|TRBV4-1
TGCGCCAGCAGCCAAGGGCCAGGACAGGGCTCCTACGAGCAGTACTTC
CASSQGPGQGSYEQYF
>TRBD2|TRBJ2-1|few|TRBV12-5
TGTGCTAGTGCCCTAAGACTAGCGGGGGCCGTGTACAATGAGCAGTTCTTC
CASALRLAGAVYNEQFF
>-|TRBJ1-5|few|TRBV20-1
TGCAGTGCTAGGGGACCGGGGGATCAGCCCCAGCATTTT
CSARGPGDQPQHF
>-|TRBJ1-5|few|TRBV5-1
TGCGCCAGCAGCTTGAATGCGGAGAGCAATCAGCCCCAGCATTTT
CASSLNAESNQPQHF